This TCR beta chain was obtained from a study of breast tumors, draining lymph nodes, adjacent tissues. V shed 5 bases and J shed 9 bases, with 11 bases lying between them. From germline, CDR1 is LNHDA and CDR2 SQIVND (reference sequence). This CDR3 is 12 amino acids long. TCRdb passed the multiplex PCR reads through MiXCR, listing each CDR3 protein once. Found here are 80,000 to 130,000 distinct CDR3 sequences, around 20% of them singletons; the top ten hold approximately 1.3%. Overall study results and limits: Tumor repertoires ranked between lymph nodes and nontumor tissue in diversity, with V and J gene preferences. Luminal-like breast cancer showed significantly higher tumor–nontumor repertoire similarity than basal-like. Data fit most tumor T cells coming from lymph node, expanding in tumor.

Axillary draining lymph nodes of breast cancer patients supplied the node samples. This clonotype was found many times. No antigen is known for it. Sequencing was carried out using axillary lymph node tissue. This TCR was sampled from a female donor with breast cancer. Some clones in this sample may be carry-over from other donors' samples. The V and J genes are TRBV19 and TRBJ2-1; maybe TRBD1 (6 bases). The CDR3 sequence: CASSAGRGEQFF. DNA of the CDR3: TGTGCCAGTAGTGCTGGCAGGGGTGAGCAGTTCTTC.